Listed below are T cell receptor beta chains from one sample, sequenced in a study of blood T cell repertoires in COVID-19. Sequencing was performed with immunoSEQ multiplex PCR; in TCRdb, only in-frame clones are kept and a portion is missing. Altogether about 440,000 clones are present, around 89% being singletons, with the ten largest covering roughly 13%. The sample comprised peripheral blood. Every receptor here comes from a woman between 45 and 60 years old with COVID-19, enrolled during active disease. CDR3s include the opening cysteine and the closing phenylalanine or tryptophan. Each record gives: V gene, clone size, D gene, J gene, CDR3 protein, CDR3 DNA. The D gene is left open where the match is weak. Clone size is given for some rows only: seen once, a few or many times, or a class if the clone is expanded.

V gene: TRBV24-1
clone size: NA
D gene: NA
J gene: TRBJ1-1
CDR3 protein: CATSPESGEAFF
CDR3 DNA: TGTGCCACCAGCCCCGAAAGCGGTGAAGCTTTCTTT

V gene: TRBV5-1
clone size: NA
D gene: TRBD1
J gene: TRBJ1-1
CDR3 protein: CASSLDRAKMNTEAFF
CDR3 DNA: TGCGCCAGCAGCCTGGACAGGGCTAAAATGAACACTGAAGCTTTCTTT

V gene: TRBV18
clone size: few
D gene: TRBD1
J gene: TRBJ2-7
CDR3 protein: CASSRRTGDPYEQYF
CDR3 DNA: TGTGCCAGCTCGCGTCGGACAGGGGACCCCTACGAGCAGTACTTC

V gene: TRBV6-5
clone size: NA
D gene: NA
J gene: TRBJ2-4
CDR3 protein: CASSYGGSNQNIQYF
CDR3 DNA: TGTGCCAGCAGTTACGGAGGGAGCAACCAAAACATTCAGTACTTC

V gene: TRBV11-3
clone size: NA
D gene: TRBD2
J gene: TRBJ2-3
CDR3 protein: CASSTGGGDTDTQYF
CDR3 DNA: TGTGCCAGCAGCACGGGGGGGGGCGACACAGATACGCAGTATTTT

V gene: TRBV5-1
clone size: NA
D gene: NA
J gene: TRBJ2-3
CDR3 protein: CASSLAGGHRDTQYF
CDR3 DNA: TGCGCCAGCAGCTTGGCCGGGGGGCACAGAGATACGCAGTATTTT

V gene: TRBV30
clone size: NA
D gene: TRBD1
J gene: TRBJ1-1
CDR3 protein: CAWSAGQGTEAFF
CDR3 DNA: TGTGCCTGGAGTGCCGGACAGGGGACTGAAGCTTTCTTT

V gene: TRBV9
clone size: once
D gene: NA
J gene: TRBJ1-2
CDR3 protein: CASSGSDRYGYTF
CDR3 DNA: TGTGCCAGCAGCGGATCGGACAGATATGGCTACACCTTC

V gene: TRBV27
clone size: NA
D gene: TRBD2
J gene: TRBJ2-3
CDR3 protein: CASSLISGGAKDTQYF
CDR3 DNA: TGTGCCAGCAGTTTAATCAGCGGGGGGGCGAAAGATACGCAGTATTTT

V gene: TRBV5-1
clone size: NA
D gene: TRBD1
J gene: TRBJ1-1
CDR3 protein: CASSLYIGGLMGTEAFF
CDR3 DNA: TGCGCCAGCAGCTTGTATATAGGGGGCTTGATGGGTACTGAAGCTTTCTTT

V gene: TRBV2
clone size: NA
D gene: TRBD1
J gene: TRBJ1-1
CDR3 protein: CASSADREWTEAFF
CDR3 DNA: TGTGCCAGCAGTGCGGACAGGGAGTGGACTGAAGCTTTCTTT

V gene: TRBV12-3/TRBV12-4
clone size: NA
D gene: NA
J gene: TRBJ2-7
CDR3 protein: CASSLPGSEQYF
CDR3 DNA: TGTGCCAGCAGTTTACCGGGATCGGAGCAGTACTTC

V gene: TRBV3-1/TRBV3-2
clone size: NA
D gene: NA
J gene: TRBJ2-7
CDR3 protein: CASSLRGRHEQYF
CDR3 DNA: TGTGCCAGCAGCCTCAGGGGCCGACACGAGCAGTACTTC

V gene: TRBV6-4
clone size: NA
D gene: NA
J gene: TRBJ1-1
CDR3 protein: CASSARGGTEAFF
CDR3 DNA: TGTGCCAGCAGTGCAAGGGGTGGGACTGAAGCTTTCTTT

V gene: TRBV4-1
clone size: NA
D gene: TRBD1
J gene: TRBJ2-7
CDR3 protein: CASSQGDRHQEQYF
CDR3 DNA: TGCGCCAGCAGCCAAGGGGACAGACACCAAGAGCAGTACTTC

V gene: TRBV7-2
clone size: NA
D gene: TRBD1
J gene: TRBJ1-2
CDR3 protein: CASSKQGFDYGYTF
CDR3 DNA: TGTGCCAGCAGCAAACAGGGGTTTGACTATGGCTACACCTTC

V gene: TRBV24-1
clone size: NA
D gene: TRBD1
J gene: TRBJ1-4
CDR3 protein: CATRAGPGGVLFF
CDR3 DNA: TGTGCCACGCGGGCCGGGCCAGGGGGTGTACTGTTTTTT

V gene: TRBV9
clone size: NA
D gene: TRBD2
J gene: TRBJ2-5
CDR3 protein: CASSSPPAGGPGAQYF
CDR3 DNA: TGTGCCAGCAGCTCCCCTCCAGCGGGGGGGCCGGGGGCCCAGTACTTC

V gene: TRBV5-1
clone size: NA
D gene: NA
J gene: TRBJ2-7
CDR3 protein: CASSRLEGVLYEQYF
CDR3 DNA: TGCGCCAGCAGCCGCCTTGAGGGCGTACTATACGAGCAGTACTTC

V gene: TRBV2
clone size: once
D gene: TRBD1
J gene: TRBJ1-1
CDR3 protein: CASTSTGYTEAFF
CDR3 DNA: TGTGCCAGCACCTCGACAGGGTACACTGAAGCTTTCTTT

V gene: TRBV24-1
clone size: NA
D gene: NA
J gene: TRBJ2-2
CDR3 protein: CATSDLRGRNPNTGELFF
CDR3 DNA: TGTGCCACCAGTGATTTGCGGGGAAGGAATCCGAACACCGGGGAGCTGTTTTTT

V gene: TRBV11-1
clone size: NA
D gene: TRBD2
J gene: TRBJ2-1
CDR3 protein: CASSPRTPGGGYEQFF
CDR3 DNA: TGTGCCAGCAGCCCCAGGACGCCCGGGGGGGGGTATGAGCAGTTCTTC

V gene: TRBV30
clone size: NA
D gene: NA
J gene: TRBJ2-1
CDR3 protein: CAWSGGLGNEQFF
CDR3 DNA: TGTGCCTGGAGCGGGGGGCTTGGGAATGAGCAGTTCTTC

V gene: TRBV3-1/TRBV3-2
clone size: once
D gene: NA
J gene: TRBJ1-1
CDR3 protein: CASSLKRATVNTEAFF
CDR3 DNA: TGTGCCAGCAGCTTAAAAAGGGCGACAGTGAACACTGAAGCTTTCTTT

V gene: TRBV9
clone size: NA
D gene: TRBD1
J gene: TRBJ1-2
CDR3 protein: CASSRSRDRVEDGYTF
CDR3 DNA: TGTGCCAGCAGCCGTTCCCGGGACAGGGTAGAGGATGGCTACACCTTC